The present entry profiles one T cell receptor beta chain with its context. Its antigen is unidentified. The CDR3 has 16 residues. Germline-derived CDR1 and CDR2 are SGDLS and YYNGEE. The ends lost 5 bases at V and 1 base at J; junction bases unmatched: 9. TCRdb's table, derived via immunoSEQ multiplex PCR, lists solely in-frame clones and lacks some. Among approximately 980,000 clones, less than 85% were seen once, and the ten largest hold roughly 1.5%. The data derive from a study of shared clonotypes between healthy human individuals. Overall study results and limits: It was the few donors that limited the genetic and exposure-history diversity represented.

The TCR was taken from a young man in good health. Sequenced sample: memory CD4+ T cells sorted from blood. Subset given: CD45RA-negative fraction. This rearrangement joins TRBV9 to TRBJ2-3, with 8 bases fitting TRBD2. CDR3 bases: TGTGCCAGCAGTACCCCGGGGGGGGGCGGCACAGATACGCAGTATTTT. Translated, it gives CASSTPGGGGTDTQYF.